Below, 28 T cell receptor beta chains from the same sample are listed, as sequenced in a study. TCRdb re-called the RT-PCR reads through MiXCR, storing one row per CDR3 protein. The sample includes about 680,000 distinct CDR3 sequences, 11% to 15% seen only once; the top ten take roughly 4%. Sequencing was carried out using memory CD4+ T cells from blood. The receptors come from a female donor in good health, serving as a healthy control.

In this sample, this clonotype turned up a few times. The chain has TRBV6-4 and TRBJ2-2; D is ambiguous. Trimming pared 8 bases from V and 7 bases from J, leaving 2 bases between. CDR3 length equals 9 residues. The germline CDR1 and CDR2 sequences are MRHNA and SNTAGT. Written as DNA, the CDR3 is TGTGCCAGCCTCGGGGAGCTGTTTTTT. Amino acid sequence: CASLGELFF.

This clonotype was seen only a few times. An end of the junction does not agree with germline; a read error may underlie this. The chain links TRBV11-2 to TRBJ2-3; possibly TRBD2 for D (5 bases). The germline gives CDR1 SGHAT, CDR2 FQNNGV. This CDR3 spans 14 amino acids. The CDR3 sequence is CASTLAAGPDTQYF. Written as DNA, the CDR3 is TGTGCCAGCACCTTAGCCGCGGGCCCAGATACGCAGTATTTT. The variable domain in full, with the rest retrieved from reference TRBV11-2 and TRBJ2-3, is EAGVAQSPRYKIIEKRQSVAFWCNPISGHATLYWYQQILGQGPKLLIQFQNNGVVDDSQLPKDRFSAERLKGVDSTLKIQPAKLEDSAVYLCASTLAAGPDTQYFGPGTRLTVL.

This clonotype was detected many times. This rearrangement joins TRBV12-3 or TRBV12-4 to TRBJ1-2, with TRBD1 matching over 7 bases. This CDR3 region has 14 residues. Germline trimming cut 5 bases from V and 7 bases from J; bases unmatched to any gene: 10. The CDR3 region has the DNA TGTGCCAGCAGTCTTCGACAGGGTAGGGGTGGCTACACCTTC. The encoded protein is CASSLRQGRGGYTF.

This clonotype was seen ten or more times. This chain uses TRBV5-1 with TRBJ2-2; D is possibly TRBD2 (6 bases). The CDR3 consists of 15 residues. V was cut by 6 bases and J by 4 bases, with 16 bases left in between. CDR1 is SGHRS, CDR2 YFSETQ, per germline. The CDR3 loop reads CASKVEGPLTGELFF. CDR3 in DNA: TGCGCCAGCAAGGTGGAGGGACCACTCACCGGGGAGCTGTTTTTT.

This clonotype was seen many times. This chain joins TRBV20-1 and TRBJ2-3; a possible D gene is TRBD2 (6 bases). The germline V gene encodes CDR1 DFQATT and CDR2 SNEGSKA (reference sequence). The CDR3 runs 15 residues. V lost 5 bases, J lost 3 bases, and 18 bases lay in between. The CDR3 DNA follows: TGCAGTGCTTCTAAAGTACTAGCCCAGACAGATACGCAGTATTTT. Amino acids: CSASKVLAQTDTQYF.

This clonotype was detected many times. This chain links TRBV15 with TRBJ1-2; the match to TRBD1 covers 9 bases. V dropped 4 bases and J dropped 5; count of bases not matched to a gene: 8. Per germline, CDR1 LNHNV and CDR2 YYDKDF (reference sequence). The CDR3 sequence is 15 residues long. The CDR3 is CATSKGQGISYGYTF. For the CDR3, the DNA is TGTGCCACCAGCAAGGGACAGGGAATATCATATGGCTACACCTTC.

The CDR3 protein is CASSLLAGPKKDTDTQYF. The CDR3 nucleotides are TGTGCCAGCAGCTTACTGGCCGGACCGAAGAAGGACACAGATACGCAGTATTTT. The chain is built from TRBV11-2 and TRBJ2-3; the D is unclear. The CDR3 runs 18 residues. Trimming stripped 2 bases from V and 2 bases from J, with 20 bases between. Germline CDR1 reads SGHAT; CDR2 reads FQNNGV.

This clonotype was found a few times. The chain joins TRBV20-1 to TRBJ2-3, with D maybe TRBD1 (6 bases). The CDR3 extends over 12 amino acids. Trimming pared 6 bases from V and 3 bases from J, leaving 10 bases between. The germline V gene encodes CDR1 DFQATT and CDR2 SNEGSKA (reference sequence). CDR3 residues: CSARTGTDTQYF. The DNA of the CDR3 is TGCAGTGCACGAACAGGGACAGATACGCAGTATTTT.

The CDR3 DNA reads as TGTGCCAGCAGCTTAAGTGTAGACGGGAACTATGGCTACACCTTC. Its protein is CASSLSVDGNYGYTF. The chain carries TRBV5-5 and TRBJ1-2, with unresolved D. Germline CDR1 reads SGHKS; CDR2 reads YYEKEE (reference sequence). The CDR3 has 15 amino acids. V lost 2 bases and J 2 bases, leaving 13 bases between the germline ends.

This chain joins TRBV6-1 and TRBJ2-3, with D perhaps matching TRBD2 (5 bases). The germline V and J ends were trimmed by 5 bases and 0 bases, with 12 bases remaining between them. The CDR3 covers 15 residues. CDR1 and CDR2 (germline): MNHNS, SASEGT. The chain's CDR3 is CASSIPAVSTDTQYF. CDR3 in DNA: TGTGCCAGCAGTATTCCAGCGGTGAGCACAGATACGCAGTATTTT.

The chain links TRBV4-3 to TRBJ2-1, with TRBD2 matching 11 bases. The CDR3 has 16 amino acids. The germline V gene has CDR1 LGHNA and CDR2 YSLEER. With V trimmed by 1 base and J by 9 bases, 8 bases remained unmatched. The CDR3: CASSQAGSGRAGEQFF. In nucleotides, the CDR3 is TGCGCCAGCAGCCAAGCGGGTAGCGGGAGGGCCGGTGAGCAGTTCTTC.

CDR3 DNA: TGTGCCAGCAGCCAAACCGGGACAGGGGGCCTCTACGAGCAGTACTTC. Translated, it gives CASSQTGTGGLYEQYF. This chain joins TRBV28 and TRBJ2-7; 12 nucleotides line up with TRBD1. J lost 3 bases, V lost 6 bases, and 9 bases had no gene match. The germline V gene encodes CDR1 MDHEN and CDR2 SYDVKM. The CDR3 length is 16 residues.

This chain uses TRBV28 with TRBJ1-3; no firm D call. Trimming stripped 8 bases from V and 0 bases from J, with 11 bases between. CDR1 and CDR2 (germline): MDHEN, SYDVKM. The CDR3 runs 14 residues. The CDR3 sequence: CASQREDSGNTIYF. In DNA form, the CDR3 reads TGTGCCAGCCAAAGAGAAGACTCTGGAAACACCATATATTTT.

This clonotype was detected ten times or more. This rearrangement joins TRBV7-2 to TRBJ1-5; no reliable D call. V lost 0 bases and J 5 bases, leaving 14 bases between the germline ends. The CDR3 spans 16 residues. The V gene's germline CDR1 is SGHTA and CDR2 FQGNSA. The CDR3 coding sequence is TGTGCCAGCAGCTTAGCGGAGACCCTGCGGCATCAGCCCCAGCATTTT. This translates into CASSLAETLRHQPQHF.

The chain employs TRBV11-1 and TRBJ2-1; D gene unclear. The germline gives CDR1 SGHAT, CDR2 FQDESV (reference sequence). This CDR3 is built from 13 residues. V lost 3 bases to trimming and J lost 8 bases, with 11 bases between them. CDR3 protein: CASSLGNLDEQFF. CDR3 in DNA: TGTGCCAGCAGCTTGGGGAACCTTGATGAGCAGTTCTTC.

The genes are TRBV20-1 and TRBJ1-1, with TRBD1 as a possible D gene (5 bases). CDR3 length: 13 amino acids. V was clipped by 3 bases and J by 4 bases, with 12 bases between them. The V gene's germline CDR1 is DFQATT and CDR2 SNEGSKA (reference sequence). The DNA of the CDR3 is TGCAGTGCTAGTCTATTGGGGGGCACTGAAGCTTTCTTT. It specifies CSASLLGGTEAFF.

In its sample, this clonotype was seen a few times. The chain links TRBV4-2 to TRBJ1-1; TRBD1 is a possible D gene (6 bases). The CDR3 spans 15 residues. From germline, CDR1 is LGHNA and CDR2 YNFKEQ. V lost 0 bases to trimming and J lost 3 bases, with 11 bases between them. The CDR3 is CASSQDPGAYTEAFF. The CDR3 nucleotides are TGTGCCAGCAGCCAAGACCCAGGGGCCTACACTGAAGCTTTCTTT.

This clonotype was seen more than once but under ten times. CDR3 coding DNA: TGTGCCAGCAGTTCCCCACAGGCGCAGTACTTC. Translation gives CASSSPQAQYF. The chain is built from TRBV6-2 or TRBV6-3 and TRBJ2-7; tentatively, D is TRBD1 (5 bases). The CDR3 contains 11 residues. V was shortened by 4 bases and J by 9 bases, with 10 bases between the two germline ends. Germline lookup yields CDR1 MNHEY and CDR2 SVGEGT.

The CDR3 nucleotides read TGTGCCAGCAGTGCAGGGACTCCCGGGGACTATGGCTACACCTTC. Residues: CASSAGTPGDYGYTF. The genes are TRBV12-3 or TRBV12-4 and TRBJ1-2; D is possibly TRBD1 (5 bases). This CDR3 contains 15 residues. Trimming took 5 bases from V and 3 from J, leaving 16 bases between them.

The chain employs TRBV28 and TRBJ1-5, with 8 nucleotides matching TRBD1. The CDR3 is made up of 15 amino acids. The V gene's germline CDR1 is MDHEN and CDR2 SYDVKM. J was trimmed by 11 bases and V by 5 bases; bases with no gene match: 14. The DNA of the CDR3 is TGTGCCAGCAGTACCCCAGGACAGGGATCTCCGGCCCAGCATTTT. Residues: CASSTPGQGSPAQHF.

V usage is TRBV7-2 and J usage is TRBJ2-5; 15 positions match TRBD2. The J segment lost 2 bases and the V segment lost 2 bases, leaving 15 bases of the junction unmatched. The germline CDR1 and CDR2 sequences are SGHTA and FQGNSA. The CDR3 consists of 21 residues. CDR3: CASSLFVSGGLAGGDQETQYF. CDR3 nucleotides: TGTGCCAGCAGCTTATTTGTCTCTGGGGGACTAGCGGGAGGAGATCAAGAGACCCAGTACTTC.

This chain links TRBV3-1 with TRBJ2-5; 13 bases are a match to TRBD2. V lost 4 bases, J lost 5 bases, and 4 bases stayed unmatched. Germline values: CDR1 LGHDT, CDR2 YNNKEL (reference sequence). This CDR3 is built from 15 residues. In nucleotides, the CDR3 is TGTGCCAGCAGCCGGACTAGCGGGAGTGAGGAGACCCAGTACTTC. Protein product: CASSRTSGSEETQYF.

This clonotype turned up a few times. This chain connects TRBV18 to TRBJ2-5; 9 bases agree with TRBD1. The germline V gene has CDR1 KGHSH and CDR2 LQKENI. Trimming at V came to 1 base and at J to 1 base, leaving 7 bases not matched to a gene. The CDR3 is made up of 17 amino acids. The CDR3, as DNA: TGTGCCAGCTCACCACGTTACGGGACAGGGCGCCAAGAGACCCAGTACTTC. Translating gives CASSPRYGTGRQETQYF.

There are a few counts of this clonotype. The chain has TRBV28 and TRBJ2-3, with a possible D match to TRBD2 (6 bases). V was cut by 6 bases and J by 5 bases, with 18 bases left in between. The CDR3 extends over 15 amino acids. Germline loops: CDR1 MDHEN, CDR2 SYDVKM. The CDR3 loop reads CASSPVGGLEDTQYF. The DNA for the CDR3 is TGTGCCAGCAGCCCCGTCGGGGGACTGGAAGATACGCAGTATTTT.

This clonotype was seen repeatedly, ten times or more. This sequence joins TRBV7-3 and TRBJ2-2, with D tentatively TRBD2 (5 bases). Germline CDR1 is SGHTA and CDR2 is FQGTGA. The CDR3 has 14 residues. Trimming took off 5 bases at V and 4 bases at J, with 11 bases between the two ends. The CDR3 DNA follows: TGTGCCAGCAGCCCAACGGGGATCACCGGGGAGCTGTTTTTT. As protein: CASSPTGITGELFF.

Here the CDR3 DNA reads TGTGCCACCAGCAGAGATTTTGGGGGCAAAACCGGGGAGCTGTTTTTT. The encoded protein is CATSRDFGGKTGELFF. The V gene is TRBV15, the J gene TRBJ2-2; weak D call: TRBD1 (6 bases). The CDR3 length is 16 residues. Trimming cost V 0 bases and J 5 bases, with 13 bases left between them. CDR1 is LNHNV and CDR2 is YYDKDF in the germline V gene (reference sequence).

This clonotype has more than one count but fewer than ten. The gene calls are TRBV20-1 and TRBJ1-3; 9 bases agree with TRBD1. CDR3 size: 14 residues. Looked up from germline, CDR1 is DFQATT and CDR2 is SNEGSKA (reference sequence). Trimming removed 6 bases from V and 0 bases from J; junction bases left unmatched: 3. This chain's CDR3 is CSAGTGISGNTIYF. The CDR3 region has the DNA TGCAGTGCCGGGACAGGGATCTCTGGAAACACCATATATTTT.

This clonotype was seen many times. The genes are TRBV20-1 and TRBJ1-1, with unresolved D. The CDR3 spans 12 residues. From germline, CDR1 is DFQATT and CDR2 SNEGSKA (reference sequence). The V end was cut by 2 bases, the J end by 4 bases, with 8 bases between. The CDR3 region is CSARWVSTEAFF. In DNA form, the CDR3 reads TGCAGTGCTAGATGGGTCAGCACTGAAGCTTTCTTT.